Presented here are 14 T cell receptor beta chains from one specimen sequenced in a study of blood T cell repertoires in COVID-19. Measured with immunoSEQ multiplex PCR; TCRdb has only the in-frame clones, and not every one. The data contain 50,000 to 70,000 clones, 75% to 95% of them seen just once; the ten biggest clones take up over 8%. The specimen was peripheral blood. Receptors were obtained from a woman of 80 years or more with active COVID-19.

The V and J genes are TRBV2 and TRBJ1-2; TRBD1 might be the D (6 bases). The CDR3 is 13 residues long. The germline V and J ends were trimmed by 0 bases and 8 bases, with 10 bases remaining between them. Germline CDR1 is SNHLY and CDR2 is FYNNEI. CDR3: CASSEAQQGGYTF. DNA for the CDR3: TGTGCCAGCAGTGAAGCTCAACAGGGAGGCTACACCTTC.

This chain joins TRBV5-5 and TRBJ1-2, with a possible D match to TRBD1 (6 bases). V lost 0 bases and J 4 bases, leaving 19 bases between the germline ends. The V gene's germline CDR1 is SGHKS and CDR2 YYEKEE (reference sequence). This CDR3 region has 17 residues. Written as DNA, the CDR3 is TGTGCCAGCAGCTTGGCTCAGACAGGCAAGTCCCTCTATGGCTACACCTTC. Translating it yields CASSLAQTGKSLYGYTF. Full variable domain (rest looked up from reference TRBV5-5 and TRBJ1-2): DAGVTQSPTHLIKTRGQQVTLRCSPISGHKSVSWYQQVLGQGPQFIFQYYEKEERGRGNFPDRFSARQFPNYSSELNVNALLLGDSALYLCASSLAQTGKSLYGYTFGSGTRLTVV.

The chain couples TRBV2 to TRBJ2-7, with 9 bases fitting TRBD1. Trimming removed 5 bases from V and 4 bases from J; junction bases left unmatched: 6. CDR1 and CDR2 (germline): SNHLY, FYNNEI. CDR3 length: 14 residues. Written as DNA, the CDR3 is TGTGCCAGCAGTCTGGGACAGGGAAAGTACGAGCAGTACTTC. Its protein is CASSLGQGKYEQYF.

The chain employs TRBV3-1 (or the pseudogene TRBV3-2) and TRBJ1-4, with 9 bases that match TRBD1. Germline CDR1 and CDR2: LGHDT and YNNKEL (reference sequence). Germline trimming cut 4 bases from V and 8 bases from J; bases unmatched to any gene: 5. This CDR3 spans 14 amino acids. As DNA, the CDR3 is TGTGCCAGCAGCCTCGGGACAGGGCAGGAAAAACTGTTTTTT. It yields the protein CASSLGTGQEKLFF.

The chain joins TRBV7-6 to TRBJ2-3, with 8 nucleotides matching TRBD1. Germline CDR1 is SGHVS and CDR2 is FNYEAQ. CDR3 size: 15 residues. V lost 2 bases to trimming and J lost 2 bases; unmatched junction nucleotides: 3. This chain's CDR3 is CASSLRDRPTDTQYF. The CDR3 nucleotides read TGTGCCAGCAGCTTAAGGGACAGGCCCACAGATACGCAGTATTTT.

J is TRBJ1-1 and V is TRBV5-6, with 10 bases lining up with TRBD1. The germline V gene encodes CDR1 SGHDT and CDR2 YYEEEE. CDR3 length: 16 amino acids. Trimming cost V 4 bases and J 4 bases; bases outside gene matches: 10. The CDR3 loop is CASSTDRGQGVTEAFF. The CDR3, as DNA: TGTGCCAGCAGCACCGACAGGGGGCAGGGGGTCACTGAAGCTTTCTTT.

The V gene is TRBV12-5, the J gene TRBJ2-3, with a weak D call TRBD2 (5 bases). V lost 7 bases and J lost 3, with 17 bases in between. CDR1 is LGHNT and CDR2 is FRNRAP in the germline V gene. There are 15 residues in the CDR3. The CDR3 reads CASAPSGLATDTQYF. The CDR3 nucleotides read TGTGCTAGTGCCCCCAGCGGCCTCGCAACAGATACGCAGTATTTT. The full variable domain, completed using reference TRBV12-5 and TRBJ2-3, is DARVTQTPRHKVTEMGQEVTMRCQPILGHNTVFWYRQTMMQGLELLAYFRNRAPLDDSGMPKDRFSAEMPDATLATLKIQPSEPRDSAVYFCASAPSGLATDTQYFGPGTRLTVL.

The V gene is TRBV7-9, the J gene TRBJ2-3; D remains unclear. This CDR3 has 14 residues. The germline gives CDR1 SEHNR, CDR2 FQNEAQ (reference sequence). V was pared by 1 base and J by 3 bases, with 8 bases between. The CDR3 sequence: CASSLDGLTDTQYF. Written as DNA, the CDR3 is TGTGCCAGCAGCTTAGATGGCCTGACAGATACGCAGTATTTT.

The chain has TRBV10-1 and TRBJ2-7; 7 bases map to TRBD2. V shed 4 bases and J 4 bases; nucleotides not matched to a gene: 4. The CDR3 covers 13 residues. In germline, CDR1 is WNHNN, CDR2 SYGVQD (reference sequence). The CDR3 loop is CASSGGSLYEQYF. The CDR3 coding sequence is TGCGCCAGCAGTGGCGGGAGCCTATACGAGCAGTACTTC.

The rearrangement links TRBV5-8 to TRBJ2-1; no clear D gene. CDR1 and CDR2 (germline): SGHTS, YDEGEE. The CDR3 runs to 14 residues. Trimming took off 8 bases at V and 2 bases at J, with 14 bases between the two ends. CDR3 amino acids: CASLPRVTYNEQFF. In DNA, the CDR3 is TGTGCCAGTCTCCCGCGAGTTACCTACAATGAGCAGTTCTTC.

V usage is TRBV30 and J usage is TRBJ2-7, with D maybe TRBD2 (6 bases). This CDR3 is 14 amino acids long. The V and J ends lost 0 bases and 5 bases respectively, with 14 bases between them. Germline lookup yields CDR1 GTSNPN and CDR2 SVGIG (reference sequence). CDR3 amino acids: CAWSVGGSLNEQYF. The CDR3 DNA follows: TGTGCCTGGAGTGTAGGAGGGAGTTTGAACGAGCAGTACTTC.

This chain connects TRBV27 to TRBJ1-2, with D possibly matching TRBD1 (5 bases). Germline CDR1 MNHEY, CDR2 SMNVEV (reference sequence). This CDR3 region has 13 residues. The ends were cut back, 7 bases at V and 6 bases at J, with 15 bases in the middle. The CDR3 is CASMGPALDGYTF. The CDR3 nucleotides read TGTGCCAGCATGGGGCCGGCCCTCGATGGCTACACCTTC.

V is TRBV2 and J is TRBJ2-3; TRBD1 agrees at 8 bases. V shed 5 bases, J shed 5 bases, and the junction held 9 bases outside the gene matches. CDR3 length: 15 amino acids. The V gene's germline CDR1 is SNHLY and CDR2 FYNNEI. CDR3 sequence reads: CASSPDRGWGDTQYF. Written as DNA, the CDR3 is TGTGCCAGCAGTCCTGACAGGGGCTGGGGAGATACGCAGTATTTT.

This chain connects TRBV20-1 to TRBJ1-2; the match to TRBD1 covers 7 bases. Germline V gene sequence: CDR1 DFQATT, CDR2 SNEGSKA (reference sequence). The CDR3 length is 12 residues. V lost 5 bases to trimming and J lost 4 bases; unmatched junction nucleotides: 4. The CDR3 nucleotides read TGCAGTGCTGGTGCAGGGGGCTATGGCTACACCTTC. The encoded protein is CSAGAGGYGYTF.